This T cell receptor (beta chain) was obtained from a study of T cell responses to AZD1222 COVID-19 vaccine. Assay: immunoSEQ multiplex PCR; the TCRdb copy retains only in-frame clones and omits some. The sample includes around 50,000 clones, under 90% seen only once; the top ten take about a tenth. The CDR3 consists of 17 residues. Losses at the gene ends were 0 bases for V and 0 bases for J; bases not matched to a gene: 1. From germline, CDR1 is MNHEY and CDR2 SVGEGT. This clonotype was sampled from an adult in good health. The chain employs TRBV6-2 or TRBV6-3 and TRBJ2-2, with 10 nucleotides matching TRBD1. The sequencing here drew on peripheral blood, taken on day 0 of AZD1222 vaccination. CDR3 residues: CASSYSTGGSNTGELFF. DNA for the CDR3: TGTGCCAGCAGTTACTCGACAGGGGGCTCGAACACCGGGGAGCTGTTTTTT.